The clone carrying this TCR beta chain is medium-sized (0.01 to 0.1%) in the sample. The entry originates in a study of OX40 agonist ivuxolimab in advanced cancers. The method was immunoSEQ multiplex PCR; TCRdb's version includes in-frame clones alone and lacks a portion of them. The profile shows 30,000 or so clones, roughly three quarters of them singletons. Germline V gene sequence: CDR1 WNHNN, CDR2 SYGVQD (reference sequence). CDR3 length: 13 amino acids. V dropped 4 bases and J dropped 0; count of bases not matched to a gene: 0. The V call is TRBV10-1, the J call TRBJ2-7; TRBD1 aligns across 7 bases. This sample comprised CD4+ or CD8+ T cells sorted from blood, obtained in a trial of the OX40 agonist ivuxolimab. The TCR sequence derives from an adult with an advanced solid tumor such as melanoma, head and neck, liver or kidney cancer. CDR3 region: CASSGDSSYEQYF. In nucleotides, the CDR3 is TGCGCCAGCAGTGGGGACAGCTCCTACGAGCAGTACTTC.